The entry below describes one T cell receptor beta chain. Its specificity is unknown. The data derive from a study of monozygotic twins with inflammatory bowel disease. Study-wide points: Among twins, concordant and discordant pairs did not differ in repertoire similarity, possibly from limited power. IBD patients share fewer clonotypes with other people than healthy twins do, especially with disease activity. Ultimately, a single strong signal or clonotype associated with IBD was not supported.

There are 13 residues in the CDR3. Germline CDR1 and CDR2: SGHDN and FVKESK. UMIs that included a 6-nucleotide sample barcode were added by template switching, which took place during cDNA synthesis. With the 5' RACE reads reprocessed, TCRdb shows one record per CDR3 protein and no DNA. The specimen's table records roughly 200,000 distinct CDR3 sequences. The chain uses TRBV14 and TRBJ1-4; TCRdb picks TRBD1, but there is no DNA to check that call. This receptor was identified in a human donor with ulcerative colitis or Crohn's disease, or a healthy co-twin of an affected twin (not recorded which). Sequenced sample: blood. The CDR3 is CASSQDMAGELFF.